The 20 T cell receptor beta chains below come from one sample, sequenced in a study of regulatory T cells in long-lasting Graves disease. The time point: persistent/refractory GD, antithyroid drugs over 5 years with positive TRAb. PBMC RNA served as the TCR library source. Construction of the TCR beta libraries employed iRepertoire HTBI primers in conjunction with Arm-PCR of CDR3 regions. TCRdb itself ran the multiplex PCR reads through MiXCR, one entry per CDR3 protein. The sample includes some 440,000 distinct CDR3 sequences, roughly 20% of them seen just once. The sample consisted of peripheral blood mononuclear cells (PBMCs), taken when the disease was refractory, from a patient treated with antithyroid drugs. Source of these receptors: a female donor with Graves disease.

This sequence joins TRBV25-1 and TRBJ1-6; possible D gene TRBD1, 6 bases. The V end was cut by 3 bases, the J end by 8 bases, with 14 bases between. CDR3 length equals 15 residues. Germline CDR1 is MGHDK and CDR2 is SYGVNS. The CDR3 nucleotides are TGTGCCAGCAGTGACCACGGACAGACTCATTCACCCCTCCACTTT. The encoded protein is CASSDHGQTHSPLHF.

Notes on this clonotype: A much larger clone sits a single nucleotide away, making a read error possible. The CDR3 region is CATGTGPGLAGPGELFF. The CDR3 DNA sequence: TGTGCCACCGGCACCGGACCGGGACTAGCCGGGCCCGGGGAGCTGTTTTTT. The chain has TRBV15 and TRBJ2-2; the match to TRBD2 covers 9 bases. Germline loops: CDR1 LNHNV, CDR2 YYDKDF (reference sequence). The CDR3 sequence is 17 residues long. Losses at the gene ends were 8 bases for V and 6 bases for J; bases not matched to a gene: 16.

This clonotype occurred a few times. The chain is built from TRBV7-3 and TRBJ2-7; the D gene is possibly TRBD1 (6 bases). V lost 5 bases, J lost 4 bases, and 12 bases lay in between. This CDR3 comprises 13 residues. Germline CDR1 reads SGHTA; CDR2 reads FQGTGA. CDR3 nucleotide sequence: TGTGCCAGCAGCCGAGTTCAGGGGTACGAGCAGTACTTC. Translating it yields CASSRVQGYEQYF.

The sample holds a few counts of this clonotype. The chain joins TRBV29-1 to TRBJ2-2, with D possibly called TRBD1 or TRBD2 (5 bases each). The CDR3 totals 15 residues. The V and J ends lost 7 bases and 1 base respectively, with 16 bases between them. Germline CDR1 and CDR2: SQVTM and ANQGSEA. Here the CDR3 DNA reads TGCAGCGCCAATACGAGGGGAATGAACACCGGGGAGCTGTTTTTT. This sequence encodes CSANTRGMNTGELFF.

Ten or more counts support this clonotype. V gene TRBV19 combines with J gene TRBJ2-5; a weak D match, TRBD1 (6 bases). Germline V CDR1 and CDR2: LNHDA, SQIVND (reference sequence). V lost 5 bases and J 5 bases, leaving 12 bases between the germline ends. This CDR3 contains 13 residues. The CDR3 DNA sequence: TGTGCCAGTAGTGTTGGGGGCCTGGAGACCCAGTACTTC. Translated, it gives CASSVGGLETQYF.

This chain uses TRBV27 with TRBJ2-1; possible D gene TRBD1, 5 bases. CDR1 is MNHEY, CDR2 SMNVEV, per germline (reference sequence). The germline V and J ends were trimmed by 6 bases and 9 bases, with 12 bases remaining between them. CDR3 length: 12 residues. The CDR3 is CASSSDSSEQFF. CDR3 in DNA: TGTGCCAGCAGCTCCGACAGTTCTGAGCAGTTCTTC.

The CDR3, as DNA: TGTGCCAGCTCACCACCTTTTACTGAAGCTTTCTTT. It codes for CASSPPFTEAFF. The chain has TRBV18 and TRBJ1-1, with D unclear. The CDR3 is made up of 12 amino acids. Germline assignment: CDR1 KGHSH and CDR2 LQKENI. Deletions cut 0 bases from V and 5 bases from J, with 4 bases between.

This clonotype was seen ten or more times. The V and J genes are TRBV30 and TRBJ1-1; 11 nucleotides agree with TRBD1. From germline, CDR1 is GTSNPN and CDR2 SVGIG (reference sequence). There are 13 residues in the CDR3. V gave up 5 bases and J gave up 6 bases; unmatched junction bases: 5. The CDR3 region is CAWGQGARAEAFF. DNA of the CDR3: TGTGCCTGGGGACAGGGGGCAAGAGCTGAAGCTTTCTTT.

Only a few counts were recorded for this clonotype. At one end, the junction sequence differs from germline, possibly due to a read error. This rearrangement joins TRBV4-3 to TRBJ1-5; D may be TRBD1 (5 bases). There are 15 residues in the CDR3. Germline V gene lookup returns CDR1 LGHNA and CDR2 YSLEER. The DNA of the CDR3 is TGTGCCAGCAGCCAAGACAGTGGTAGCAATCAGCCCCAGCATTTT. It encodes CASSQDSGSNQPQHF.

The chain links TRBV30 to TRBJ1-2; perhaps TRBD1 as D (5 bases). Trimming removed 4 bases from V and 8 bases from J, with 17 bases in between. Germline V CDR1 and CDR2: GTSNPN, SVGIG (reference sequence). This CDR3 is 13 amino acids long. DNA of the CDR3: TGTGCCTGGACCCGGGGCAGGGCCGACGGCTACACCTTC. This codes for CAWTRGRADGYTF.

The genes are TRBV6-2 or TRBV6-3 and TRBJ2-1; tentatively, D is TRBD2 (5 bases). This CDR3 comprises 16 residues. The germline V gene has CDR1 MNHEY and CDR2 SVGEGT. Trimming shortened V by 2 bases and J by 6 bases, and 17 bases separated the two germline ends. The CDR3 reads CASSYPRTLSGNEQFF. In nucleotides, the CDR3 is TGTGCCAGCAGTTACCCTCGGACTCTCTCGGGCAATGAGCAGTTCTTC.

The chain employs TRBV12-3 or TRBV12-4 and TRBJ1-3; tentatively, D is TRBD1 (5 bases). There are 15 residues in the CDR3. Between the trimmed V and J ends, which lost 10 bases and 1 base, there was a span of 17 bases. CDR3 sequence reads: CATRGGPSSGNTIYF. Written as DNA, the CDR3 is TGTGCCACCCGGGGGGGACCTTCATCTGGAAACACCATATATTTT.

The V call is TRBV28, the J call TRBJ2-1; D not resolved. Germline V CDR1 and CDR2: MDHEN, SYDVKM. The V end lost 5 bases, the J end lost 5 bases, and 19 bases lay between the germline ends. The CDR3 spans 16 residues. This CDR3 is CASSPRFGVHNNEQFF. In nucleotides, the CDR3 is TGTGCCAGCAGTCCCCGTTTTGGAGTTCACAACAATGAGCAGTTCTTC.

This clonotype was seen many times. The chain uses TRBV19 and TRBJ2-7; 7 bases agree with TRBD1. Germline V gene data show CDR1 as LNHDA and CDR2 as SQIVND (reference sequence). Trimming cost V 10 bases and J 1 base; bases outside gene matches: 4. The CDR3 covers 12 residues. This CDR3 is CATGTDSYEQYF. The DNA for the CDR3 is TGTGCCACGGGGACAGATTCCTACGAGCAGTACTTC.

This clonotype was seen a few times. The chain couples TRBV25-1 to TRBJ1-4; D ambiguous. The CDR3 contains 14 residues. The V and J ends lost 2 bases and 8 bases respectively, with 12 bases between them. Germline CDR1 reads MGHDK; CDR2 reads SYGVNS. CDR3 sequence: CASSEPGIREKLFF. DNA of the CDR3: TGTGCCAGCAGTGAACCCGGCATCCGGGAAAAACTGTTTTTT.

This clonotype was seen a few times. This sequence joins TRBV29-1 and TRBJ2-3; D unclear. Trimming cost V 7 bases and J 7 bases, with 12 bases left between them. Per germline, CDR1 SQVTM and CDR2 ANQGSEA. This CDR3 is 11 amino acids long. The CDR3 protein is CSGWWGNTQYF. In nucleotides, the CDR3 is TGCAGCGGCTGGTGGGGAAATACGCAGTATTTT.

This clonotype was counted only a few times. V gene TRBV30 combines with J gene TRBJ1-1; D remains ambiguous. CDR1 is GTSNPN and CDR2 is SVGIG in the germline V gene (reference sequence). V lost 5 bases and J lost 6, with 16 bases in between. The CDR3 totals 13 residues. The DNA for the CDR3 is TGTGCCTGGCTCAAATCGCAAGGCCCTGAAGCTTTCTTT. This translates into CAWLKSQGPEAFF.

Regarding this clonotype: This clone may be a read error of a much larger clone one base away. J is TRBJ1-1 and V is TRBV5-1, with D possibly matching TRBD1 (6 bases). Germline values: CDR1 SGHRS, CDR2 YFSETQ. Deletions cut 4 bases from V and 3 bases from J, with 16 bases between. The CDR3 contains 15 residues. This CDR3 is CASSGPGAMDTEAFF. In DNA, the CDR3 is TGCGCCAGCAGCGGACCGGGGGCGATGGACACTGAAGCTTTCTTT.

This clonotype was seen a handful of times. A much larger clone is a single base away; this may be a read error. The chain couples TRBV3-1 to TRBJ1-1; D call uncertain. The CDR3 runs 13 residues. Germline CDR1 reads LGHDT; CDR2 reads YNNKEL (reference sequence). CDR3 sequence: CASSRAANTGAFF. As DNA, the CDR3 is TGTGCCAGCAGCAGGGCAGCGAACACTGGAGCTTTCTTT.

The rearrangement joins TRBV2 to TRBJ2-1, with 7 bases fitting TRBD1. The CDR3 loop spans 14 amino acids. The germline gives CDR1 SNHLY, CDR2 FYNNEI. Trimming cost V 4 bases and J 7 bases; bases outside gene matches: 7. The CDR3: CASSVQGVRNEQFF. The CDR3 DNA follows: TGTGCCAGCAGTGTGCAGGGGGTGCGTAATGAGCAGTTCTTC.